The clone carrying this T cell receptor (beta chain) turned up a few times. Using RNA transcripts as the source, TCR beta CDR3 regions were amplified. An initial round of RT-PCR targeting the TCR CDR3 relied on the HTBI primer set. TCRdb reprocessed the multiplex PCR reads with MiXCR, giving one entry per CDR3 protein. The sample comprises roughly 420,000 distinct CDR3 sequences, approximately 14% of which are singletons, and 13% to 15% rests with the top ten. These data belong to a study of T cells in Graves' hyperthyroidism and ophthalmopathy. Germline V CDR1 and CDR2: SEHNR, FQNEAQ (reference sequence). CDR3 length equals 16 residues. Trimming shortened V by 5 bases and J by 0 bases, and 15 bases separated the two germline ends.

This receptor was obtained from a woman in her late teens or twenties with Graves' hyperthyroidism. Material: blood. This chain links TRBV7-9 with TRBJ2-3; D is possibly TRBD2 (5 bases). The CDR3 DNA sequence: TGTGCCAGCAGCCAACTACTAGGGCAGAGCACAGATACGCAGTATTTT. Protein product: CASSQLLGQSTDTQYF. Complete variable domain (other parts from reference TRBV7-9 and TRBJ2-3): DTGVSQNPRHKITKRGQNVTFRCDPISEHNRLYWYRQTLGQGPEFLTYFQNEAQLEKSRLLSDRFSAERPKGSFSTLEIQRTEQGDSAMYLCASSQLLGQSTDTQYFGPGTRLTVL.